Shown below are 5 T cell receptor beta chains from a single sample sequenced in a study of shared clonotypes between healthy human individuals. Profiled with immunoSEQ multiplex PCR; TCRdb holds only in-frame clones, not every one. The table records around 2.1 million clones, nearly 97% of them present only once. The specimen sequenced was naive CD4+ T cells sorted from blood. Subset meaning: CD45RA+ positively selected. All receptors derive from a young man in good health.

V and J are TRBV28 and TRBJ1-5; no definite D call. Trimming took off 1 base at V and 6 bases at J, with 4 bases between the two ends. Per the germline V gene, CDR1 is MDHEN and CDR2 is SYDVKM. The CDR3 is 12 amino acids. The CDR3 DNA reads as TGTGCCAGCAGTTTATTATTTCAGCCCCAGCATTTT. Translating gives CASSLLFQPQHF.

A note on this clone: At the DNA level, this CDR3 is encoded by other sequences in the same sample as well. V is TRBV7-2 and J is TRBJ1-3; perhaps TRBD1 as D (5 bases). Germline CDR1 is SGHTA and CDR2 is FQGNSA. The CDR3 covers 14 residues. V was trimmed by 5 bases and J by 0 bases, leaving 8 bases between them. This CDR3 is CASSPGGSGNTIYF. The CDR3 region has the DNA TGTGCCAGCAGCCCGGGGGGCTCTGGAAACACCATATATTTT. Filled out from reference TRBV7-2 and TRBJ1-3, the complete variable domain reads GAGVSQSPSNKVTEKGKDVELRCDPISGHTALYWYRQSLGQGLEFLIYFQGNSAPDKSGLPSDRFSAERTGGSVSTLTIQRTQQEDSAVYLCASSPGGSGNTIYFGEGSWLTVV.

On this clone: Other DNA sequences in this specimen translate into the identical CDR3. The chain uses TRBV18 and TRBJ2-5; possibly TRBD2 for D (6 bases). The germline CDR1 and CDR2 sequences are KGHSH and LQKENI. Trimming shortened V by 4 bases and J by 2 bases, and 8 bases separated the two germline ends. The CDR3 is 13 residues long. CDR3 DNA: TGTGCCAGCTCACGGGCGGGACAAGAGACCCAGTACTTC. Translating it yields CASSRAGQETQYF. Filled out from reference TRBV18 and TRBJ2-5, the complete variable domain reads NAGVMQNPRHLVRRRGQEARLRCSPMKGHSHVYWYRQLPEEGLKFMVYLQKENIIDESGMPKERFSAEFPKEGPSILRIQQVVRGDSAAYFCASSRAGQETQYFGPGTRLLVL.

On this clone itself: The sample carries other DNA sequences with the same CDR3. The chain joins TRBV18 to TRBJ1-1; D perhaps matches TRBD1 (5 bases). The CDR3 has 14 residues. Trimming took off 3 bases at V and 1 base at J, with 9 bases between the two ends. Germline V lookup: CDR1 KGHSH, CDR2 LQKENI. The CDR3 reads CASSPRGENTEAFF. The CDR3 bases are TGTGCCAGCTCACCGAGGGGAGAGAACACTGAAGCTTTCTTT.

The rearrangement links TRBV7-9 to TRBJ2-5, with TRBD2 matching 7 bases. Judging by the DNA end, TRBJ2-7 fits better; the J call may be wrong. Germline CDR1 is SEHNR and CDR2 is FQNEAQ (reference sequence). The CDR3 loop spans 15 amino acids. This chain's CDR3 is CASGGLAATSYEQYF. The CDR3, as DNA: TGTGCCAGCGGTGGGCTAGCGGCCACCTCCTACGAGCAGTACTTC.